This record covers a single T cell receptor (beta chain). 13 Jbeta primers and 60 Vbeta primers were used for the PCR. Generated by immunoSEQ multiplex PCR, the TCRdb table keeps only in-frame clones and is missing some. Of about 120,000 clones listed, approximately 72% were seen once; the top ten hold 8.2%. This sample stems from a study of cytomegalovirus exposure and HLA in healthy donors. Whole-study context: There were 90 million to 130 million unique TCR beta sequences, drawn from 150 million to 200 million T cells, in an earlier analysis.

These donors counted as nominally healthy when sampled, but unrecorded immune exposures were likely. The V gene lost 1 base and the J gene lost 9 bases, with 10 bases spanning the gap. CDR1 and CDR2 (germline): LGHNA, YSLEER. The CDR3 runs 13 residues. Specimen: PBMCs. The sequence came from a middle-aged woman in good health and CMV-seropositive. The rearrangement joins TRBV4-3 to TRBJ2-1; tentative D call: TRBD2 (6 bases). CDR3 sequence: CASSQAAGTEQFF. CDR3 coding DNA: TGCGCCAGCAGCCAAGCGGCGGGAACTGAGCAGTTCTTC.